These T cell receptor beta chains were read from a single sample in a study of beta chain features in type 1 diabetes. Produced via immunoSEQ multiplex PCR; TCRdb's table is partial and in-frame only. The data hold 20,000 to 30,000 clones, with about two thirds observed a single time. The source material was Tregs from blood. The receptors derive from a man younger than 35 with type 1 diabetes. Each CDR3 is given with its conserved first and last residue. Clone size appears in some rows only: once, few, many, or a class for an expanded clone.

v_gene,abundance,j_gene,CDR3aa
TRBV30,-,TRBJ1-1,CAWDRYETQQAFF
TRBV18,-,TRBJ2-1,CASSPLNLAGVRHNEQFF
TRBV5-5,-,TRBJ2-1,CASSLVGSGTYNEQFF
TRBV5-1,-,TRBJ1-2,CASRFQGGYTF
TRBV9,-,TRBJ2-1,CASSFGQQTYNEQFF
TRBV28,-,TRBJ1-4,CASSSFRTTNEKLFF
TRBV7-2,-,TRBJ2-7,CASSRGTGVAYEQYF
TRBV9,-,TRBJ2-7,CASSPGTSQYF
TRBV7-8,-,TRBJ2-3,CASSLRGAGAGDTQYF
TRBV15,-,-,CATSRDRGQGGYEQYF
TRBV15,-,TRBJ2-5,CATSRGLLYQETQYF
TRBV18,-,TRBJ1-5,CASSPLGQGDQPQHF
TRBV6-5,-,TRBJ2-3,CATSSLAGTSDTQYF
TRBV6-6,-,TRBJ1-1,CASSDRGGNTEAFF
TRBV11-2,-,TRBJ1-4,CASSLQAEKLFF
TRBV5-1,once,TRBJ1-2,CASSFRDIRVGYTF
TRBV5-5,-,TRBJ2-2,CASSYRRGNTGELFF
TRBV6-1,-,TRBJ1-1,CAGQDWNTEAFF
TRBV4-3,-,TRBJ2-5,CASSQQGAETQYF
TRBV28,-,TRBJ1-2,CASRDRGRLGYGYTF
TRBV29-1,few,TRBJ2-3,CSATLTSGGTDTQYF
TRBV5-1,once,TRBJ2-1,CASRPKGISGKNNEQFF
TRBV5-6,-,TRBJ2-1,CASSLGGLFNNEQFF
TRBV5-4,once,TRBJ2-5,CASSLALFQETQYF
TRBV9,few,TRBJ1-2,CASTRRSSVRANYGYTF
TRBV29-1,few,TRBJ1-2,CSVPDRGSGYTF
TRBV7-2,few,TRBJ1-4,CASSFGINEKLFF
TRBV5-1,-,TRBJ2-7,CASSLSPIRSYEQYF
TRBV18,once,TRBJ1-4,CASSPPLPGENEKLFF
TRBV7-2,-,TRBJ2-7,CASSGTASSYEQYF
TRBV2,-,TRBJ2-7,CASSDSGQGGHEQYF
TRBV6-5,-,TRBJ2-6,CASKLYSGANVLTF
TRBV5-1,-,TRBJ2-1,CASSLSSGDHTEQFF
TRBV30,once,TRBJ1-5,CAWSKPDRGNQPQHF
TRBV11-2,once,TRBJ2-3,CASRTLGQSTDTQYF
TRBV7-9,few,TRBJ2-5,CASGGGETQYF
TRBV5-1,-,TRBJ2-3,CASSLEAGDTQYF
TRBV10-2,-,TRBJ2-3,CASSIDRGPTDTQYF
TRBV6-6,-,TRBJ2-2,CASSYRQGAGELFF
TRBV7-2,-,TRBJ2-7,CASTGRPWDEQYF
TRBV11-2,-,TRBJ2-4,CASSLHFGSGLNIQYF
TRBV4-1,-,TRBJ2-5,CASSQQRASGGPRETQYF
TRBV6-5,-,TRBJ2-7,CASSYSWDFDSYEQYF
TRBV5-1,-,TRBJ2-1,CASSFWTSGPYNEQFF
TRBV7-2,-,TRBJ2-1,CASSWRSGEQQFF
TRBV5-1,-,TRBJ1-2,CASSLARESNYGYTF
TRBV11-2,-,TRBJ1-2,CASSGRHLTYGYTF
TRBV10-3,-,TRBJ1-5,CAISRTGGVGNQPQHF
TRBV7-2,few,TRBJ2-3,CASSLLGLGGLRIDTQYF